This TCR beta chain was recovered during a study of patients and donors after allogeneic stem cell transplantation. This CDR3 is 14 amino acids long. J lost 4 bases, V lost 8 bases, and 5 bases had no gene match. This clonotype was recorded a few times. TCRdb independently ran MiXCR on the RT-PCR reads; one entry per CDR3 protein. The sample carries about 410,000 distinct CDR3 sequences, roughly 17% recorded once. Specimen: blood, either unsorted or a sorted T cell fraction (not recorded which). The chain couples TRBV12-3 or TRBV12-4 to TRBJ1-1; 12 positions agree with TRBD1. The TCR was taken from a human donor who was either an allogeneic HSCT recipient or a stem cell or donor lymphocyte infusion donor (not recorded which). It is not recorded whose cells these are; they may come from a transplant donor. Written as DNA, the CDR3 is TGTGCCAGCGGGACAGGGGGCTCGCCCACTGAAGCTTTCTTT. Its translation: CASGTGGSPTEAFF.